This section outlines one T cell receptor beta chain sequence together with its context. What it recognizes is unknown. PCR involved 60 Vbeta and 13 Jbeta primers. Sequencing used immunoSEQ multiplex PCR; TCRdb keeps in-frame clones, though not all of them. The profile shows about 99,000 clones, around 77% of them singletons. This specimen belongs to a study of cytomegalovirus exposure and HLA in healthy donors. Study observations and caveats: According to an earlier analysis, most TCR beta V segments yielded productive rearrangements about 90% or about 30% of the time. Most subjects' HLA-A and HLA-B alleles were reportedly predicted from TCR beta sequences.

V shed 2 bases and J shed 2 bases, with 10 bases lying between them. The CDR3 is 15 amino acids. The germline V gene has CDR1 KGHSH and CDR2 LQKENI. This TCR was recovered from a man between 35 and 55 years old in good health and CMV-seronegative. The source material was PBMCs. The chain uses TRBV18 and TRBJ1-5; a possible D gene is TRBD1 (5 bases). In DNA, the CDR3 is TGTGCCAGCTCACCAGGGGGAGGGGGCAATCAGCCCCAGCATTTT. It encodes CASSPGGGGNQPQHF.